The present T cell receptor (beta chain) was sequenced within a study of identical twins. General observations from the study: In beta out-of-frame sequences, the excess sharing between twins was weaker. Conclusions rested on cross-sectional statistics rather than following the same donors.

This clonotype has ten or more counts. Its antigen is still unknown. Each CDR3 protein is one row after TCRdb ran MiXCR on the 5' RACE reads. The sample comprises under 400,000 distinct CDR3 sequences, around 9% of which are singletons, and about 9.1% rests with the top ten. There were only healthy Caucasians among the donors. The sample consisted of naive T cells sorted from blood. The origin of this receptor is a woman aged 50 to 60 in good health.

The CDR3 nucleotides read TGTGCCAGCAGCCTACGGACTAGCGGGAGGGCCATGGAGACCCAGTACTTC. Its translation is CASSLRTSGRAMETQYF. J is TRBJ2-5 and V is TRBV3-1; 15 bases are a match to TRBD2. V was clipped by 4 bases and J by 5 bases; unmatched bases: 8. The CDR3 loop spans 17 amino acids. Germline V gives CDR1 LGHDT, CDR2 YNNKEL (reference sequence).